Each of the 27 T cell receptor beta chains below was sequenced from the same sample in a study of blood T cell repertoires in COVID-19 (dated by TCRdb to 2020 to 2021). Libraries were built with the immunoSEQ multiplex PCR assay. Held by TCRdb, this immuneACCESS table contains in-frame sequences only and omits some clones. Under half of the omission traces to an unresolved V gene where checked; the cause of the rest is unknown. The sample table holds around 700,000 clones, of which 70% to 90% were seen once. The ten largest make up 0.2% to 0.3% of the sample. The sample comprised peripheral blood. Receptor source: a young woman with acute or convalescent COVID-19.

V usage is TRBV6-5 and J usage is TRBJ1-1; unclear D gene. Germline V CDR1 and CDR2: MNHEY, SVGAGI. The length of the CDR3 is 14 residues. V gave up 6 bases and J gave up 11 bases, with 22 bases separating them. CDR3: CASRLRTVVPRAFF. The CDR3 DNA follows: TGTGCCAGCAGGTTAAGGACTGTCGTCCCTCGGGCTTTCTTT.

The V call is TRBV7-2, the J call TRBJ2-2, with D possibly TRBD1 on 6 matching bases. Looked up from germline, CDR1 is SGHTA and CDR2 is FQGNSA. The CDR3 has 13 residues. Between the trimmed V and J ends, which lost 2 bases and 6 bases, there was a span of 7 bases. The CDR3 is CASSLWTAGELFF. The CDR3, as DNA: TGTGCCAGCAGCTTATGGACAGCCGGGGAGCTGTTTTTT.

The chain has TRBV11-2 and TRBJ1-2; D not resolved. V was pared by 2 bases and J by 3 bases, with 13 bases between. Per germline, CDR1 SGHAT and CDR2 FQNNGV. The CDR3 length is 15 residues. The CDR3 coding sequence is TGTGCCAGCAGCTTATCACCGGGGAACCACTATGGCTACACCTTC. Its translation is CASSLSPGNHYGYTF.

The table lists this clone with a count of one. The chain carries TRBV6-5 and TRBJ2-1; D gene unclear. The ends were cut back, 2 bases at V and 7 bases at J, with 3 bases in the middle. CDR3 length equals 11 residues. Germline V gene lookup returns CDR1 MNHEY and CDR2 SVGAGI. DNA for the CDR3: TGTGCCAGCAGTTACACTAATGAGCAGTTCTTC. The encoded protein is CASSYTNEQFF.

A few counts support this clone. The J gene is TRBJ2-7, the V gene TRBV5-6, with 7 bases lining up with TRBD2. The germline CDR1 and CDR2 sequences are SGHDT and YYEEEE. J was trimmed by 0 bases and V by 0 bases; bases with no gene match: 6. The CDR3 length is 16 residues. The CDR3 DNA follows: TGTGCCAGCAGCTTGGCCAGCGGGGACCTCTCCTACGAGCAGTACTTC. It yields the protein CASSLASGDLSYEQYF.

The chain recombines TRBV9 with TRBJ1-1; TRBD1 matches 7 bases. V was pared by 4 bases and J by 0 bases, with 6 bases of the junction left unmatched. CDR3 size: 15 residues. Germline values: CDR1 SGDLS, CDR2 YYNGEE. The CDR3 bases are TGTGCCAGCAGCCTACAGGGGACCTTGAACACTGAAGCTTTCTTT. It is translated as CASSLQGTLNTEAFF.

This chain uses TRBV4-2 with TRBJ1-1; 10 positions match TRBD1. The CDR3 contains 15 residues. V trimming: 5 bases; J trimming: 4 bases; junction bases outside the gene matches: 7. From germline, CDR1 is LGHNA and CDR2 YNFKEQ. The CDR3: CASSGTRTGGTEAFF. The DNA for the CDR3 is TGTGCCAGCAGCGGTACCAGGACAGGGGGCACTGAAGCTTTCTTT.

Only a few counts were recorded for this clone. The J gene is TRBJ1-2, the V gene TRBV9; 8 nucleotides align to TRBD1. The CDR3 runs 13 residues. The germline CDR1 and CDR2 sequences are SGDLS and YYNGEE. V dropped 5 bases and J dropped 8; count of bases not matched to a gene: 8. The CDR3 loop is CASRGTGGRGYTF. The CDR3 DNA reads TGTGCCAGCAGGGGGACAGGCGGAAGGGGCTACACCTTC.

The gene calls are TRBV24-1 and TRBJ1-1; no firm D call. Germline-derived CDR1 and CDR2 are KGHDR and SFDVKD. V lost 3 bases and J lost 6, with 10 bases in between. The CDR3 is 13 residues long. CDR3 DNA: TGTGCCACCAGTGATCGCGGCGCGGCTGAAGCTTTCTTT. Residues: CATSDRGAAEAFF.

In the case of this clone: This specimen includes other DNA sequences encoding the same CDR3. This chain links TRBV13 with TRBJ2-7; 7 bases fit TRBD1. Germline V lookup: CDR1 PRHDT, CDR2 FYEKMQ (reference sequence). J was trimmed by 7 bases and V by 0 bases; bases with no gene match: 0. The CDR3 spans 12 residues. The CDR3 sequence: CASSLGRGEQYF. The CDR3 bases are TGTGCCAGCAGCTTAGGCAGGGGGGAGCAGTACTTC.

This chain connects TRBV5-4 to TRBJ2-3, with D tentatively TRBD1 (5 bases). The CDR3 has 13 residues. Germline-derived CDR1 and CDR2 are SGHNT and YYREEE (reference sequence). The V and J ends lost 3 bases and 8 bases respectively, with 13 bases between them. CDR3 sequence: CASSSQGSVTQYF. Written as DNA, the CDR3 is TGTGCCAGCAGCTCCCAGGGCTCAGTTACGCAGTATTTT.

This clone was detected once. The chain is built from TRBV5-1 and TRBJ1-3; maybe TRBD1 (6 bases). The germline gives CDR1 SGHRS, CDR2 YFSETQ. V gave up 4 bases and J gave up 4 bases, with 12 bases separating them. The CDR3 extends over 14 amino acids. In DNA, the CDR3 is TGCGCCAGCAGCCGAACAGGGTTAGGAAACACCATATATTTT. Amino acid sequence: CASSRTGLGNTIYF.

A word on this clone: The sample has other DNA sequences that encode this CDR3 too. The chain uses TRBV9 and TRBJ1-5; D is unclear. The CDR3 is made up of 14 amino acids. Between the trimmed V and J ends, which lost 0 bases and 1 base, there was a span of 5 bases. Germline CDR1 reads SGDLS; CDR2 reads YYNGEE. CDR3 region: CASSVGGSNQPQHF. The DNA of the CDR3 is TGTGCCAGCAGCGTAGGAGGCAGCAATCAGCCCCAGCATTTT.

The rearrangement links TRBV6-6 to TRBJ2-7, with a tentative D call TRBD1 (6 bases). CDR3 size: 14 residues. Germline CDR1 MNHNY, CDR2 SVGAGI (reference sequence). With 7 bases removed from V and 2 bases from J, the gap between germline ends came to 15 bases. The CDR3 DNA reads TGTGCCAGCACCTGGACAGATCCTCCCTACGAGCAGTACTTC. Its translation: CASTWTDPPYEQYF.

The CDR3 DNA reads as TGTGCCAGCTCGCGGACAGGGGAGCGACAGCCCCAGCATTTT. It is translated as CASSRTGERQPQHF. The V call is TRBV18, the J call TRBJ1-5, with TRBD1 matching over 9 bases. V shed 6 bases, J shed 7 bases, and the junction held 7 bases outside the gene matches. CDR1 and CDR2 (germline): KGHSH, LQKENI. The CDR3 has 14 residues.

This clone was counted a single time. The chain joins TRBV9 to TRBJ2-1; 13 bases align to TRBD2. V dropped 0 bases and J dropped 5; count of bases not matched to a gene: 5. Germline V CDR1 and CDR2: SGDLS, YYNGEE. The CDR3 is 17 amino acids. The CDR3 DNA reads as TGTGCCAGCAGCGTAGGGATCGGACTAGCGGGGGACAATGAGCAGTTCTTC. The encoded protein is CASSVGIGLAGDNEQFF.

Only one count was recorded for this clone. In DNA form, the CDR3 reads TGTGCCAGCAGTCTTAGCCCTTCCGAGCAGTACTTC. This gives the protein CASSLSPSEQYF. The chain employs TRBV7-9 and TRBJ2-7; no reliable D call. The V end lost 6 bases, the J end lost 6 bases, and 12 bases lay between the germline ends. Germline V gives CDR1 SEHNR, CDR2 FQNEAQ (reference sequence). The CDR3 spans 12 residues.

This chain joins TRBV9 and TRBJ1-4; D is perhaps TRBD1 (6 bases). The CDR3 length is 16 residues. Germline V gives CDR1 SGDLS, CDR2 YYNGEE. Trimming cost V 3 bases and J 0 bases, with 12 bases left between them. CDR3 DNA sequence: TGTGCCAGCAGCGAGGGGGAAGATGCAACTAATGAAAAACTGTTTTTT. This gives the protein CASSEGEDATNEKLFF. The entire variable domain, with the rest obtained from reference TRBV9 and TRBJ1-4, is as follows: DSGVTQTPKHLITATGQRVTLRCSPRSGDLSVYWYQQSLDQGLQFLIQYYNGEERAKGNILERFSAQQFPDLHSELNLSSLELGDSALYFCASSEGEDATNEKLFFGSGTQLSVL.

The rearrangement links TRBV6-5 to TRBJ1-2; TRBD1 matches 9 bases. Germline V gives CDR1 MNHEY, CDR2 SVGAGI. CDR3 length: 15 amino acids. Losses at the gene ends were 6 bases for V and 5 bases for J; bases not matched to a gene: 10. The CDR3 nucleotides read TGTGCCAGCAGGCCCGGGACAGGGTGGGAGTATGGCTACACCTTC. Translation: CASRPGTGWEYGYTF.

The rearrangement joins TRBV2 to TRBJ2-3, with 9 bases lining up with TRBD2. The germline gives CDR1 SNHLY, CDR2 FYNNEI. V was clipped by 6 bases and J by 6 bases; unmatched bases: 10. CDR3 length: 15 residues. The CDR3 DNA sequence: TGTGCCAGCAGAGCCCTCTTGCGGGGGGGGGATACGCAGTATTTT. This translates into CASRALLRGGDTQYF.

The chain recombines TRBV30 with TRBJ2-7; TRBD1 aligns across 8 bases. Germline CDR1 GTSNPN, CDR2 SVGIG (reference sequence). V shed 8 bases, J shed 7 bases, and the junction held 13 bases outside the gene matches. The CDR3 has 13 amino acids. The DNA of the CDR3 is TGTGCCGGAACCCGACAGGGGACAGGAGAGCAGTACTTC. This sequence encodes CAGTRQGTGEQYF.

This clone has just a few counts. The rearrangement uses TRBV7-9 and TRBJ1-1; 8 bases are shared with TRBD1. The CDR3 consists of 18 residues. With 4 bases clipped from V and 3 bases from J, the junction kept 16 bases outside the gene matches. Germline V gene sequence: CDR1 SEHNR, CDR2 FQNEAQ (reference sequence). CDR3 region: CASSSSSWNRGRHTEAFF. CDR3 in DNA: TGTGCCAGCAGCTCGTCTTCCTGGAACAGGGGGAGACACACTGAAGCTTTCTTT. The whole variable domain, filled in from reference TRBV7-9 and TRBJ1-1, reads DTGVSQNPRHKITKRGQNVTFRCDPISEHNRLYWYRQTLGQGPEFLTYFQNEAQLEKSRLLSDRFSAERPKGSFSTLEIQRTEQGDSAMYLCASSSSSWNRGRHTEAFFGQGTRLTVV.

V is TRBV7-9 and J is TRBJ2-2; 8 positions agree with TRBD1. V was pared by 4 bases and J by 7 bases, with 11 bases of the junction left unmatched. This CDR3 has 16 residues. Looked up from germline, CDR1 is SEHNR and CDR2 is FQNEAQ (reference sequence). The chain's CDR3 is CASSYLPGQGHGELFF. The CDR3 nucleotides are TGTGCCAGCAGCTACCTGCCTGGACAGGGCCACGGGGAGCTGTTTTTT.

The chain recombines TRBV2 with TRBJ1-1; D is unclear. The germline V and J ends were trimmed by 4 bases and 0 bases, with 9 bases remaining between them. Germline assignment: CDR1 SNHLY and CDR2 FYNNEI. This CDR3 has 14 amino acids. The CDR3 is CASSGRTVNTEAFF. The CDR3 DNA reads as TGTGCCAGCAGTGGACGCACAGTGAACACTGAAGCTTTCTTT.

The rearrangement links TRBV29-1 to TRBJ2-5; 16 bases align to TRBD2. CDR1 and CDR2 (germline): SQVTM, ANQGSEA. This CDR3 has 15 residues. V shed 3 bases, J shed 2 bases, and the junction held 0 bases outside the gene matches. This CDR3 is CSVEGLAGGQETQYF. CDR3 nucleotides: TGCAGCGTTGAGGGACTAGCGGGGGGGCAAGAGACCCAGTACTTC.

This clone has just one count. V is TRBV30 and J is TRBJ2-7, with D possibly TRBD1 on 6 matching bases. The V gene lost 3 bases and the J gene lost 2 bases, with 17 bases spanning the gap. The germline V gene has CDR1 GTSNPN and CDR2 SVGIG (reference sequence). The CDR3 sequence is 15 residues long. The CDR3 spells CAWSYTDRIPYEQYF. CDR3 nucleotide sequence: TGTGCCTGGAGCTACACTGACAGGATCCCCTACGAGCAGTACTTC.

The chain has TRBV7-6 and TRBJ2-2; 10 bases agree with TRBD2. CDR1 is SGHVS and CDR2 is FNYEAQ in the germline V gene. The CDR3 length is 16 residues. Trimming cost V 4 bases and J 4 bases; bases outside gene matches: 6. As DNA, the CDR3 is TGTGCCAGCAGCTCCCGGACTAGCGGACTCACCGGGGAGCTGTTTTTT. Translated: CASSSRTSGLTGELFF.